This TCR beta chain was captured by sequencing in a study of CD8 T cells in Susac syndrome. Study background: Clinically active disease was present in over five of the sequenced Susac syndrome patients. Roughly 8 of these patients were in remission. Patients with Susac syndrome were therapy-naive, treated with corticosteroids, or treated with intravenous immunoglobulin alone when blood was collected.

Negative isolation was applied to CD8+ and CD4+ T cells, and FACS enrichment was applied to TEMRA cells. Reverse transcription of about 0.5 to 1 ug RNA used random hexamers. The CDR3 of TCR beta was amplified by immunoSEQ multiplex PCR across 54 Vbeta and 13 Jbeta. TCRdb redid the calling of the immunoSEQ multiplex PCR reads with MiXCR, one entry per CDR3 protein. The sample has 100,000 to 150,000 distinct CDR3 sequences, over 85% seen once. The TCR was taken from a human donor with Susac syndrome. The sample comprised CD8+ T cells from PBMCs.

The CDR3 region has the DNA TGTGCCAGCAGCTTAGGTCAGGGGGAGACCTATGGCTACACCTTC. Protein product: CASSLGQGETYGYTF. V and J are TRBV7-9 and TRBJ1-2; TRBD1 agrees at 7 bases. V lost 1 base and J lost 4; bases outside the gene matches: 6. The CDR3 length is 15 residues. Germline CDR1 and CDR2: SEHNR and FQNEAQ (reference sequence).